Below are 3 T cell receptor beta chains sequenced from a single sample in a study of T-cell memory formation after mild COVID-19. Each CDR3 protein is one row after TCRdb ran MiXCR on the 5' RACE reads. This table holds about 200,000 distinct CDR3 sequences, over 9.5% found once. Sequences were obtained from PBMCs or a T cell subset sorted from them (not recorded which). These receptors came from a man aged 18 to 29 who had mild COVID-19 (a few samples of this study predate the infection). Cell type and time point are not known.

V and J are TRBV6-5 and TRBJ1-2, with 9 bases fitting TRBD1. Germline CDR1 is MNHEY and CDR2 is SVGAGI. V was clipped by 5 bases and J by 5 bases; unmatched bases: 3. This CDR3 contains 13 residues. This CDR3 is CASSRDREYGYTF. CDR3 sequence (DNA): TGTGCCAGCAGTAGGGACAGGGAATATGGCTACACCTTC.

The CDR3 sequence is CATTRAYNEQFF. For the CDR3, the DNA is TGTGCCACAACCAGGGCTTACAATGAGCAGTTCTTC. This rearrangement joins TRBV2 to TRBJ2-1; D might be TRBD1 (5 bases). The V end was cut by 10 bases, the J end by 4 bases, with 11 bases between. Germline CDR1 reads SNHLY; CDR2 reads FYNNEI. This CDR3 has 12 residues.

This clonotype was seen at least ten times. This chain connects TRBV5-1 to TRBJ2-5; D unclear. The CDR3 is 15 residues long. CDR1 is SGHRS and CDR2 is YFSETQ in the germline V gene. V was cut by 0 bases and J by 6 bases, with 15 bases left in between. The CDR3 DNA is TGCGCCAGCAGCTTGGGCTCGGTTGGACGGCAGACCCAGTACTTC. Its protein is CASSLGSVGRQTQYF.